Shown below are 23 T cell receptor beta chains from a single sample sequenced in a study of blood T cell repertoires in COVID-19. The assay was immunoSEQ multiplex PCR, and TCRdb's table has in-frame clones only and misses some. The table records 200,000 to 250,000 clones, about 82% of them present only once. The source material was peripheral blood. These receptors were collected from a woman in her sixties or seventies with COVID-19, enrolled during active disease.

The chain recombines TRBV27 with TRBJ2-1, with 14 bases matching TRBD2. This CDR3 has 20 residues. Germline CDR1 MNHEY, CDR2 SMNVEV (reference sequence). The V segment lost 0 bases and the J segment 7 bases; nucleotides outside the gene matches: 14. CDR3 in amino acids: CASSLSQTSGRAGLVNEQFF. CDR3 in DNA: TGTGCCAGCAGTTTATCGCAGACTAGCGGGAGGGCCGGGTTGGTTAATGAGCAGTTCTTC.

The chain couples TRBV7-9 to TRBJ1-1; 7 bases map to TRBD1. There are 14 residues in the CDR3. V shed 7 bases and J 1 base; nucleotides not matched to a gene: 6. CDR1 and CDR2 (germline): SEHNR, FQNEAQ (reference sequence). The CDR3: CASKQGQQNTEAFF. The CDR3 region has the DNA TGTGCCAGCAAGCAGGGACAGCAGAACACTGAAGCTTTCTTT. The variable domain in full, with the rest retrieved from reference TRBV7-9 and TRBJ1-1, is DTGVSQNPRHKITKRGQNVTFRCDPISEHNRLYWYRQTLGQGPEFLTYFQNEAQLEKSRLLSDRFSAERPKGSFSTLEIQRTEQGDSAMYLCASKQGQQNTEAFFGQGTRLTVV.

This chain's CDR3 is CASSEGGGRNTQYF. In nucleotides, the CDR3 is TGTGCCAGCAGTGAGGGCGGGGGCAGAAATACGCAGTATTTT. The V call is TRBV6-1, the J call TRBJ2-3; a weak D match, TRBD2 (7 bases). Germline CDR1 reads MNHNS; CDR2 reads SASEGT. The V and J ends lost 3 bases and 7 bases respectively, with 14 bases between them. The CDR3 covers 14 residues.

V usage is TRBV6-5 and J usage is TRBJ2-7; D possibly corresponds to TRBD1 (5 bases). CDR1 and CDR2 from the germline V gene are MNHEY and SVGAGI. This CDR3 region has 13 residues. The V gene lost 6 bases and the J gene lost 0 bases, with 9 bases spanning the gap. DNA of the CDR3: TGTGCCAGCAGCGTACAGGTCTCCTACGAGCAGTACTTC. Amino acid sequence: CASSVQVSYEQYF.

The chain joins TRBV19 to TRBJ1-5; D is unclear. Germline CDR1 reads LNHDA; CDR2 reads SQIVND (reference sequence). V dropped 5 bases and J dropped 7 bases, with 15 bases sitting between them. CDR3 length equals 14 residues. CDR3 amino acids: CASSGGSPGQPQHF. The CDR3 coding sequence is TGTGCCAGTAGTGGCGGCTCACCGGGGCAGCCCCAGCATTTT.

J is TRBJ2-7 and V is TRBV18, with no clear D. V gave up 4 bases and J gave up 0 bases, with 7 bases separating them. Per the germline V gene, CDR1 is KGHSH and CDR2 is LQKENI. The CDR3 loop spans 13 amino acids. CDR3 in amino acids: CASSRTASYEQYF. DNA for the CDR3: TGTGCCAGCTCACGAACAGCCTCCTACGAGCAGTACTTC.

V is TRBV5-1 and J is TRBJ2-7, with 7 bases fitting TRBD2. The CDR3 loop spans 16 amino acids. V shed 4 bases, J shed 1 base, and the junction held 11 bases outside the gene matches. Germline CDR1 is SGHRS and CDR2 is YFSETQ. Written as DNA, the CDR3 is TGCGCCAGCAGCCCGCGGGGGAGGGTTGAGTCCTACGAGCAGTACTTC. Its translation is CASSPRGRVESYEQYF.

This sequence joins TRBV5-4 and TRBJ2-2, with TRBD2 identical over 9 bases. Looked up from germline, CDR1 is SGHNT and CDR2 is YYREEE (reference sequence). The CDR3 loop spans 15 amino acids. J was trimmed by 5 bases and V by 4 bases; bases with no gene match: 6. The CDR3, as DNA: TGTGCCAGCAGCCCGGGGCGGGAGGGTACCGGGGAGCTGTTTTTT. It yields the protein CASSPGREGTGELFF. Filled out from reference TRBV5-4 and TRBJ2-2, the complete variable domain reads ETGVTQSPTHLIKTRGQQVTLRCSSQSGHNTVSWYQQALGQGPQFIFQYYREEENGRGNFPPRFSGLQFPNYSSELNVNALELDDSALYLCASSPGREGTGELFFGEGSRLTVL.

The CDR3 DNA reads TGTGCCAGCGGAAGGGGGCTAGCGGGAAGCACCGGGGAGCTGTTTTTT. This gives the protein CASGRGLAGSTGELFF. This chain connects TRBV25-1 to TRBJ2-2; TRBD2 matches at 9 bases. Trimming removed 8 bases from V and 4 bases from J; junction bases left unmatched: 11. CDR1 and CDR2 (germline): MGHDK, SYGVNS. The CDR3 sequence is 16 residues long.

J is TRBJ2-5 and V is TRBV11-2; 8 nucleotides agree with TRBD2. The germline CDR1 and CDR2 sequences are SGHAT and FQNNGV. V lost 2 bases and J lost 1; bases outside the gene matches: 9. CDR3 size: 17 residues. The CDR3 DNA sequence: TGTGCCAGCAGCTTACCGCCCGGGAGGGGGACCCAAGAGACCCAGTACTTC. This encodes CASSLPPGRGTQETQYF.

This sequence joins TRBV19 and TRBJ2-7; 11 bases match TRBD2. V gave up 0 bases and J gave up 0 bases; unmatched junction bases: 7. The CDR3 sequence is 18 residues long. Germline-derived CDR1 and CDR2 are LNHDA and SQIVND (reference sequence). The CDR3, as DNA: TGTGCCAGTAGTATAGATGGGCCTAGCGGGGGGCTCTCCTACGAGCAGTACTTC. This translates into CASSIDGPSGGLSYEQYF.

This rearrangement joins TRBV5-4 to TRBJ2-5, with TRBD2 as a possible D gene (5 bases). The V and J ends lost 2 bases and 5 bases respectively, with 10 bases between them. CDR1 is SGHNT and CDR2 is YYREEE in the germline V gene (reference sequence). The CDR3 runs 13 residues. As DNA, the CDR3 is TGTGCCAGCAGCTTACTAGTGGGGGAGACCCAGTACTTC. This translates into CASSLLVGETQYF. The whole variable domain, remainder taken from reference TRBV5-4 and TRBJ2-5, is ETGVTQSPTHLIKTRGQQVTLRCSSQSGHNTVSWYQQALGQGPQFIFQYYREEENGRGNFPPRFSGLQFPNYSSELNVNALELDDSALYLCASSLLVGETQYFGPGTRLLVL.

The chain is built from TRBV6-5 and TRBJ1-4; TRBD1 might be the D (5 bases). Per the germline V gene, CDR1 is MNHEY and CDR2 is SVGAGI. CDR3 length: 14 amino acids. V shed 5 bases and J shed 6 bases, with 13 bases lying between them. The DNA for the CDR3 is TGTGCCAGCAGTCCCCAGGGTAGTGATGAAAAACTGTTTTTT. Encoded protein: CASSPQGSDEKLFF.

The rearrangement joins TRBV10-3 to TRBJ1-1; D might be TRBD1 (6 bases). The V end lost 4 bases, the J end lost 3 bases, and 18 bases lay between the germline ends. Germline V gene lookup returns CDR1 ENHRY and CDR2 SYGVKD. This CDR3 has 16 amino acids. The DNA of the CDR3 is TGTGCCATCAGTGTAGTCAGGGGCGAGGCGGACACTGAAGCTTTCTTT. Protein sequence: CAISVVRGEADTEAFF.

The rearrangement links TRBV7-9 to TRBJ1-1; D may be TRBD1 (6 bases). Trimming cost V 1 base and J 4 bases, with 13 bases left between them. Germline lookup yields CDR1 SEHNR and CDR2 FQNEAQ (reference sequence). The CDR3 length is 15 residues. CDR3 sequence (DNA): TGTGCCAGCAGCTTAGAGGGGGGGAGATCCACTGAAGCTTTCTTT. The encoded protein is CASSLEGGRSTEAFF.

This clone is a singleton in its sample. In nucleotides, the CDR3 is TGTGCCACCGGGACTAGCGGGAGTTATAGGCAGTTCTTC. This gives the protein CATGTSGSYRQFF. The chain couples TRBV10-3 to TRBJ2-1; the match to TRBD2 covers 14 bases. V was pared by 10 bases and J by 12 bases, with 8 bases of the junction left unmatched. From germline, CDR1 is ENHRY and CDR2 SYGVKD. The CDR3 spans 13 residues.

The gene calls are TRBV3-1 (or the pseudogene TRBV3-2) and TRBJ1-5, with D tentatively TRBD1 (5 bases). Trimming shortened V by 0 bases and J by 6 bases, and 12 bases separated the two germline ends. Germline CDR1 reads LGHDT; CDR2 reads YNNKEL (reference sequence). CDR3 size: 15 residues. In DNA, the CDR3 is TGTGCCAGCAGCCAAGATCGGAGGGGCGGTCAGCCCCAGCATTTT. Protein: CASSQDRRGGQPQHF.

The gene calls are TRBV6-5 and TRBJ2-7; 9 positions match TRBD1. Germline trimming cut 6 bases from V and 5 bases from J; bases unmatched to any gene: 11. The CDR3 loop spans 15 amino acids. Germline V gives CDR1 MNHEY, CDR2 SVGAGI. Here the CDR3 reads CASRSFQQGADEQYF. As DNA, the CDR3 is TGTGCCAGCAGATCCTTTCAACAGGGGGCAGACGAGCAGTACTTC.

The chain combines TRBV4-2 with TRBJ2-7; possible D gene TRBD2, 7 bases. Germline loops: CDR1 LGHNA, CDR2 YNFKEQ. The V gene lost 1 base and the J gene lost 2 bases, with 12 bases spanning the gap. This CDR3 contains 15 residues. CDR3 residues: CASSQGLGGPYEQYF. CDR3 coding DNA: TGTGCCAGCAGCCAAGGGTTGGGGGGGCCCTACGAGCAGTACTTC.

The CDR3 loop is CASAAGANQPQHF. DNA of the CDR3: TGTGCCAGCGCGGCCGGCGCGAATCAGCCCCAGCATTTT. J is TRBJ1-5 and V is TRBV11-2; no definite D call. CDR1 SGHAT and CDR2 FQNNGV come from the germline V gene. The CDR3 totals 13 residues. With 8 bases removed from V and 4 bases from J, the gap between germline ends came to 12 bases.

This clone was seen only once. This specimen includes other DNA sequences encoding the same CDR3. The chain couples TRBV5-4 to TRBJ1-2, with a possible D match to TRBD1 (6 bases). The CDR3 contains 14 residues. The V end lost 0 bases, the J end lost 1 base, and 7 bases lay between the germline ends. Germline CDR1 reads SGHNT; CDR2 reads YYREEE (reference sequence). The CDR3 DNA is TGTGCCAGCAGCTTGGACAGGGTTAACTATGGCTACACCTTC. As protein: CASSLDRVNYGYTF.

This chain connects TRBV7-9 to TRBJ2-7, with TRBD2 matching over 11 bases. The CDR3 loop spans 15 amino acids. The J segment lost 6 bases and the V segment lost 5 bases, leaving 9 bases of the junction unmatched. CDR1 SEHNR and CDR2 FQNEAQ come from the germline V gene (reference sequence). The CDR3 DNA reads as TGTGCCAGCAGCCCTTCGGGTAGCGGGAGGGTCGAGCAGTACTTC. This encodes CASSPSGSGRVEQYF.

The rearrangement links TRBV9 to TRBJ2-2; D call uncertain. Trimming left V 5 bases short and J 1 base short, with 12 bases between. The CDR3 length is 15 residues. In germline, CDR1 is SGDLS, CDR2 YYNGEE. The CDR3 nucleotides are TGTGCCAGCAGTCAGACAAGTAGGAACACCGGGGAGCTGTTTTTT. Amino acid sequence: CASSQTSRNTGELFF.